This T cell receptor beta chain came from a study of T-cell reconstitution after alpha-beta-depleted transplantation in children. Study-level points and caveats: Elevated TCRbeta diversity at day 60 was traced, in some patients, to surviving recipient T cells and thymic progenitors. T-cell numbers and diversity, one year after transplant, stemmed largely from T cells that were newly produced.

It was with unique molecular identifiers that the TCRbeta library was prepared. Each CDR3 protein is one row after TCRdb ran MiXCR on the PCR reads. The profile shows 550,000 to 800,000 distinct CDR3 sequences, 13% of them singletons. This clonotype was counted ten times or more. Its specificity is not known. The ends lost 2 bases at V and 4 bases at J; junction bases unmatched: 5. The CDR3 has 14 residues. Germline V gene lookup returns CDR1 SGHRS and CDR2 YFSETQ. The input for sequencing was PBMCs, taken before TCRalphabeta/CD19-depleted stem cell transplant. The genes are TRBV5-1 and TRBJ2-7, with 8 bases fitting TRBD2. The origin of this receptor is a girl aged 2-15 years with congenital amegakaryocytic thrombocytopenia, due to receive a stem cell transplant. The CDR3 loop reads CASSFTSGIYEQYF. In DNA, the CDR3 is TGCGCCAGCAGCTTCACTAGCGGAATATACGAGCAGTACTTC. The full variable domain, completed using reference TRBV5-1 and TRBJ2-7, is KAGVTQTPRYLIKTRGQQVTLSCSPISGHRSVSWYQQTPGQGLQFLFEYFSETQRNKGNFPGRFSGRQFSNSRSEMNVSTLELGDSALYLCASSFTSGIYEQYFGPGTRLTVT.